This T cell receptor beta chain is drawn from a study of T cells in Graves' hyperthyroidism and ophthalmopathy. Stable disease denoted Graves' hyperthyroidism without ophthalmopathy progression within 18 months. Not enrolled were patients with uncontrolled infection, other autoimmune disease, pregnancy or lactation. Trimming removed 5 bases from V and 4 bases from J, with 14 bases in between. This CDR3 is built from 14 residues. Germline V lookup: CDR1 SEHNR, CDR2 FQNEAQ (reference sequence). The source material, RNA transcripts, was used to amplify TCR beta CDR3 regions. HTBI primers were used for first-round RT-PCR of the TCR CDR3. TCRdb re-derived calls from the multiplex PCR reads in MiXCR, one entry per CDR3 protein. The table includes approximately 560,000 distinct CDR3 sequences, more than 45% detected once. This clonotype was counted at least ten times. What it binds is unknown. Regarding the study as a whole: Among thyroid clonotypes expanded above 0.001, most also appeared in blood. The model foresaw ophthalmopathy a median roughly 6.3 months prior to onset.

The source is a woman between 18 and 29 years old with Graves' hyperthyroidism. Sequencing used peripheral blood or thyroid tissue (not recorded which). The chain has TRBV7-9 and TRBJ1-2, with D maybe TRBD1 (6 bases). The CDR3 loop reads CASSHDRTTYGYTF. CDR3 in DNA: TGTGCCAGCAGCCACGACAGGACCACCTATGGCTACACCTTC. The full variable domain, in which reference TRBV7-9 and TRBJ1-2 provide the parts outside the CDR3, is DTGVSQNPRHKITKRGQNVTFRCDPISEHNRLYWYRQTLGQGPEFLTYFQNEAQLEKSRLLSDRFSAERPKGSFSTLEIQRTEQGDSAMYLCASSHDRTTYGYTFGSGTRLTVV.